The entry below gives a single T cell receptor beta chain sequence along with its context. Its antigen is as yet unknown. This CDR3 comprises 16 residues. The V and J ends lost 3 bases and 2 bases respectively, with 19 bases between them. Germline CDR1 is DFQATT and CDR2 is SNEGSKA (reference sequence). The TCR beta cDNA libraries contained unique molecular identifiers. TCRdb ran MiXCR on the PCR reads and lists one entry per CDR3 protein. The sample holds some 500,000 distinct CDR3 sequences, roughly 45% seen once. These data belong to a study of post-analysis software for immune sequencing data. General study findings and limits: Higher frequency in patients than in controls was seen for five TRBV segments, with TRBV5-6, TRBV5-1 and TRBV20-1 among them.

The TCR comes from a girl aged 10 to 17 with multiple sclerosis. The sample comprised blood. This chain links TRBV20-1 with TRBJ2-5; D is possibly TRBD2 (5 bases). CDR3 sequence (DNA): TGCAGTGCTAGCCCCCTCCCGGGGTCCGTTCAAGAGACCCAGTACTTC. It specifies CSASPLPGSVQETQYF.